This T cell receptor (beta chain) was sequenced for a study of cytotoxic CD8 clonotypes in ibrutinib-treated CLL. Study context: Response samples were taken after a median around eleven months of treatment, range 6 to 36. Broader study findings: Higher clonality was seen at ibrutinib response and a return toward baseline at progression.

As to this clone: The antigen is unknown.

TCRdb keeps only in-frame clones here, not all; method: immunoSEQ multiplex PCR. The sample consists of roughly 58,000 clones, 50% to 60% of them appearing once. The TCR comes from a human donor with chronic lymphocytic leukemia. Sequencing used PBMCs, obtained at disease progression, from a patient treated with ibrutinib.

The CDR3 reads CASSPSGSISDTQYF. CDR3 bases: TGTGCCAGCAGCCCTAGCGGGTCCATTTCAGATACGCAGTATTTT. The V call is TRBV5-4, the J call TRBJ2-3; TRBD2 agrees at 8 bases. Trimming at V came to 4 bases and at J to 4 bases, leaving 8 bases not matched to a gene. The CDR3 extends over 15 amino acids. The germline V gene encodes CDR1 SGHNT and CDR2 YYREEE (reference sequence).